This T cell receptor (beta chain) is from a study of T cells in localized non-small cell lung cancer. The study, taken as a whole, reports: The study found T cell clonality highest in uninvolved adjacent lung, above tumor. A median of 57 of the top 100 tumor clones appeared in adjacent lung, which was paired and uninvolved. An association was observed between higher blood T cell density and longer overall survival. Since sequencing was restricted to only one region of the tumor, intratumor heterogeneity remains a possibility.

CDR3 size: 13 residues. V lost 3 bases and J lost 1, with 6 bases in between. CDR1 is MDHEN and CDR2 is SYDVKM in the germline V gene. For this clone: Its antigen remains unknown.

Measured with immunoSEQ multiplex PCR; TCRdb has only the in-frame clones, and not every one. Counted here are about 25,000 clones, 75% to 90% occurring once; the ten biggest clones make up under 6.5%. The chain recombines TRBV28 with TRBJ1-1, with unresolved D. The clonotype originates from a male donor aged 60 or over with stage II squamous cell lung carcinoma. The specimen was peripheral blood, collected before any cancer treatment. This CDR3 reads CASSLMANTEAFF. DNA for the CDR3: TGTGCCAGCAGTTTGATGGCGAACACTGAAGCTTTCTTT.